These 20 T cell receptor beta chains originate from one sample sequenced in a study of early T cells in non-severe SARS-CoV-2 infection. Using its own MiXCR run on the 5' RACE reads, TCRdb lists one record per CDR3 protein. The sample contains 86,000 or so distinct CDR3 sequences, around 6% of which appear only once. Material for sequencing was whole blood. The source of these receptors is an adult who was a healthcare worker with PCR-confirmed SARS-CoV-2 infection or an uninfected control (not recorded which).

This clonotype was recorded many times. V usage is TRBV3-1 and J usage is TRBJ2-1; TRBD2 agrees at 8 bases. In germline, CDR1 is LGHDT, CDR2 YNNKEL (reference sequence). The CDR3 sequence is 15 residues long. V shed 4 bases, J shed 6 bases, and the junction held 8 bases outside the gene matches. CDR3 coding DNA: TGTGCCAGCAGCCGCCAAACCGGGGGGGCCAATGAGCAGTTCTTC. Its protein is CASSRQTGGANEQFF.

This chain's CDR3 is CSATRDYSNQPQHF. The CDR3 nucleotides are TGCAGTGCTACGCGGGACTATAGCAATCAGCCCCAGCATTTT. The chain combines TRBV20-1 with TRBJ1-5; the D gene is possibly TRBD1 (5 bases). V shed 4 bases and J shed 0 bases, with 10 bases lying between them. This CDR3 is 14 amino acids long. Germline V gene lookup returns CDR1 DFQATT and CDR2 SNEGSKA (reference sequence).

This clonotype occurred a few times. J is TRBJ2-1 and V is TRBV6-4; no clear D. The CDR3 runs to 13 residues. The germline gives CDR1 MRHNA, CDR2 SNTAGT. Trimming left V 4 bases short and J 5 bases short, with 9 bases between. CDR3 in amino acids: CASSVGRDNEQFF. In DNA, the CDR3 is TGTGCCAGCAGTGTTGGCAGAGACAATGAGCAGTTCTTC.

This clonotype was picked up a small number of times. V and J are TRBV2 and TRBJ1-2; the match to TRBD1 covers 8 bases. Per the germline V gene, CDR1 is SNHLY and CDR2 is FYNNEI. The junction had 10 bases not matched to a gene; V was cut back by 5 bases and J by 5 bases. The CDR3 totals 15 residues. The CDR3 sequence is CASSPRQGHWYGYTF. The DNA of the CDR3 is TGTGCCAGCAGTCCTAGACAGGGGCATTGGTATGGCTACACCTTC. The entire variable domain, with the rest obtained from reference TRBV2 and TRBJ1-2, is as follows: EPEVTQTPSHQVTQMGQEVILRCVPISNHLYFYWYRQILGQKVEFLVSFYNNEISEKSEIFDDQFSVERPDGSNFTLKIRSTKLEDSAMYFCASSPRQGHWYGYTFGSGTRLTVV.

V is TRBV5-6 and J is TRBJ2-7; D unresolved. V was shortened by 4 bases and J by 1 base, with 12 bases between the two germline ends. Per the germline V gene, CDR1 is SGHDT and CDR2 is YYEEEE. CDR3 length equals 14 residues. The CDR3 DNA follows: TGTGCCAGCAGCCCTCGACGGTTATCCTACGAGCAGTACTTC. Protein sequence: CASSPRRLSYEQYF.

This clonotype was recorded at least ten times. The rearrangement joins TRBV5-1 to TRBJ1-2; no clear D gene. This CDR3 comprises 13 residues. The germline V gene encodes CDR1 SGHRS and CDR2 YFSETQ. Trimming pared 7 bases from V and 7 bases from J, leaving 17 bases between. CDR3 loop: CASRPGGSSGYTF. DNA of the CDR3: TGCGCCAGCCGTCCGGGTGGGAGTTCTGGCTACACCTTC.

CDR3 DNA: TGTGCCAGCAGTGAAATAGCTGGGCGCAGGACCTTC. This encodes CASSEIAGRRTF. The chain is built from TRBV2 and TRBJ1-2; D unclear. The germline CDR1 and CDR2 sequences are SNHLY and FYNNEI. V was pared by 2 bases and J by 14 bases, with 15 bases between. The CDR3 has 12 amino acids.

This clonotype was counted between two and nine times. This chain joins TRBV6-6 and TRBJ2-7, with TRBD1 matching over 9 bases. CDR1 is MNHNY and CDR2 is SVGAGI in the germline V gene (reference sequence). The CDR3 sequence is 15 residues long. The V and J ends lost 6 bases and 2 bases, in that order; junction bases with no gene match: 8. CDR3 sequence reads: CASSRPGDRAYEQYF. The CDR3 region has the DNA TGTGCCAGCAGCCGACCTGGGGACAGGGCCTACGAGCAGTACTTC.

This clonotype appeared many times. This chain uses TRBV11-3 with TRBJ2-4; either TRBD1 or TRBD2 may fit D (6 bases each). The CDR3 sequence is 14 residues long. In germline, CDR1 is SGHNT, CDR2 YENEEA. Trimming cost V 1 base and J 5 bases, with 9 bases left between them. CDR3 coding DNA: TGTGCCAGCAGCTTAGGGGGGGCCGAAAACATTCAGTACTTC. It codes for CASSLGGAENIQYF.

The sample holds many counts of this clonotype. This chain joins TRBV6-1 and TRBJ2-7, with D hard to call. CDR1 is MNHNS and CDR2 is SASEGT in the germline V gene. The CDR3 sequence is 14 residues long. The germline V and J ends were trimmed by 6 bases and 3 bases, with 15 bases remaining between them. DNA for the CDR3: TGTGCCAGCAGCTGGGTTGGGGTTTTCTACGAGCAGTACTTC. Translated, it gives CASSWVGVFYEQYF.

This clonotype was observed many times. The V gene is TRBV20-1, the J gene TRBJ2-1; 8 bases agree with TRBD1. After removal of 3 bases from V and 0 bases from J, the junction contained 1 base not matched to a gene. This CDR3 has 14 residues. CDR1 and CDR2 (germline): DFQATT, SNEGSKA (reference sequence). CDR3 region: CSARGTGSYNEQFF. CDR3 nucleotides: TGCAGTGCTAGGGGGACAGGCTCCTACAATGAGCAGTTCTTC.

This clonotype has just a few counts. The chain joins TRBV27 to TRBJ1-5; tentatively, D is TRBD1 (6 bases). From germline, CDR1 is MNHEY and CDR2 SMNVEV (reference sequence). The length of the CDR3 is 15 residues. Trimming removed 5 bases from V and 6 bases from J, with 17 bases in between. This CDR3 reads CASSPVWGQGQPQHF. As DNA, the CDR3 is TGTGCCAGCAGTCCCGTGTGGGGGCAGGGTCAGCCCCAGCATTTT.

V gene TRBV11-3 combines with J gene TRBJ2-2, with 11 bases lining up with TRBD2. This CDR3 spans 16 amino acids. The V and J ends lost 1 base and 6 bases, in that order; junction bases with no gene match: 4. The germline gives CDR1 SGHNT, CDR2 YENEEA. The CDR3 region has the DNA TGTGCCAGCAGCTTAGGTGCTAGCGGGAGGTCCGGGGAGCTGTTTTTT. It codes for CASSLGASGRSGELFF.

This clonotype was seen many times. This chain uses TRBV20-1 with TRBJ2-3; tentative D call: TRBD2 (6 bases). The CDR3 has 13 amino acids. Trimming took 7 bases from V and 1 from J, leaving 12 bases between them. Germline V CDR1 and CDR2: DFQATT, SNEGSKA (reference sequence). The CDR3 loop is CSVQASGTDTQYF. The CDR3, as DNA: TGCAGTGTACAGGCTAGCGGCACAGATACGCAGTATTTT.

This clonotype came up a few times. The rearrangement joins TRBV5-1 to TRBJ1-2; TRBD1 matches at 7 bases. J lost 2 bases, V lost 4 bases, and 5 bases had no gene match. The CDR3 length is 14 residues. CDR1 and CDR2 (germline): SGHRS, YFSETQ. The CDR3: CASSRTGKNYGYTF. CDR3 nucleotide sequence: TGCGCCAGCAGCCGGACAGGCAAGAACTATGGCTACACCTTC.

The chain joins TRBV7-6 to TRBJ2-7; D call uncertain. The CDR3 is made up of 14 amino acids. V gave up 5 bases and J gave up 2 bases, with 13 bases separating them. The germline gives CDR1 SGHVS, CDR2 FNYEAQ. In DNA form, the CDR3 reads TGTGCCAGCAGCCCTCTCTACGGAGCCTACGAGCAGTACTTC. This gives the protein CASSPLYGAYEQYF.

This chain links TRBV6-6 with TRBJ1-2; no definite D call. This CDR3 has 11 amino acids. Germline V CDR1 and CDR2: MNHNY, SVGAGI (reference sequence). V was pared by 5 bases and J by 8 bases, with 9 bases between. CDR3 bases: TGTGCCAGCAGTACCGAGGGCGGCTACACCTTC. It is translated as CASSTEGGYTF.

This clonotype was counted between two and nine times. The chain joins TRBV3-1 to TRBJ1-1; D gene uncertain. Germline V gives CDR1 LGHDT, CDR2 YNNKEL (reference sequence). The CDR3 covers 14 residues. V was trimmed by 4 bases and J by 5 bases, leaving 14 bases between them. CDR3 amino acids: CASSPLKTGTEAFF. The CDR3, as DNA: TGTGCCAGCAGCCCCTTAAAGACTGGAACTGAAGCTTTCTTT.

This clonotype has ten or more counts. The genes are TRBV6-1 and TRBJ2-4; 11 bases are a match to TRBD2. The V segment lost 3 bases and the J segment 0 bases; nucleotides outside the gene matches: 7. This CDR3 region has 18 residues. Germline V lookup: CDR1 MNHNS, CDR2 SASEGT. CDR3 coding DNA: TGTGCCAGCAGTGATATAGCGGGGGGGTCCCTAGCCAAAAACATTCAGTACTTC. It is translated as CASSDIAGGSLAKNIQYF.

This clonotype was seen ten or more times. The chain carries TRBV29-1 and TRBJ2-1; possible D gene TRBD1, 6 bases. This CDR3 has 12 amino acids. V was clipped by 6 bases and J by 7 bases, with 13 bases between them. The germline gives CDR1 SQVTM, CDR2 ANQGSEA. CDR3 DNA sequence: TGCAGCGTCCAGGGGATCTCGAATGAGCAGTTCTTC. This gives the protein CSVQGISNEQFF.